This TCR beta chain derives from a study of identical twins. Whole-study findings and limits: Conclusions rested on cross-sectional statistics rather than following the same donors. Analyses based on zero insertions could be partly confounded by invariant MAIT and iNKT cells. The degree of excess twin sharing was weaker in beta out-of-frame sequences. For monozygotic twins, models underestimated out-of-frame TCR alpha sharing.

MiXCR, applied by TCRdb to the 5' RACE reads, yields one record per CDR3 protein. The sample shows hundreds of thousands of distinct CDR3 sequences, 5.5% to 6.5% of them seen only once. The CDR3 is 15 amino acids. Trimming left V 5 bases short and J 0 bases short, with 13 bases between. This clonotype was detected ten times or more. The antigen is undetermined. The V and J genes are TRBV12-3 or TRBV12-4 and TRBJ1-1; no reliable D call. The sequence was collected from a man younger than 35 in good health. Sequencing was performed on naive T cells sorted from blood. Written as DNA, the CDR3 is TGTGCCAGCAGTAGGACGGAGAGCTTGAACACTGAAGCTTTCTTT. Protein: CASSRTESLNTEAFF.